This T cell receptor (beta chain) was identified during a study of regulatory T cells in long-lasting Graves disease. Trimming stripped 4 bases from V and 2 bases from J, with 8 bases between. The CDR3 has 13 amino acids. CDR1 and CDR2 (germline): SGHAT, FQNNGV. Indicated time point: persistent/refractory GD, antithyroid drugs over 5 years with positive TRAb. Extracted RNA from PBMCs served as the source of the TCR library. Diagnosing Graves' disease relied on the American Thyroid Association guidelines. Xi'an, China, was home to the endocrinology department that provided patients. Sequencing libraries for TCR beta were prepared with iRepertoire HTBI primers and Arm-PCR of CDR3 regions. Each CDR3 protein is one row after TCRdb ran MiXCR on the multiplex PCR reads. The sample lists hundreds of thousands of distinct CDR3 sequences, 22% occurring once. This clonotype was counted at least ten times.

Sample: peripheral blood mononuclear cells (PBMCs), taken when the disease was refractory, from a patient treated with antithyroid drugs. The rearrangement joins TRBV11-2 to TRBJ1-1, with D unresolved. The sequence was collected from a female donor with Graves disease. The CDR3 bases are TGTGCCAGCAGCTCCCAGCCAAACACTGAAGCTTTCTTT. Protein product: CASSSQPNTEAFF.